This TCR beta chain comes out of a study of blood T cell repertoires in COVID-19. About the research overall: PBMCs, B-cell-depleted T cells, or T cells provided the cDNA or gDNA that made up the material.

Assay: immunoSEQ multiplex PCR; the TCRdb copy retains only in-frame clones and omits some. Of 300,000 to 400,000 clones in the sample, about 88% are singletons; the top ten hold about 1.1%. Individuals drawn from some 25 US areas were about 18 to 95 years old. Categorization into cohorts depended on clinical history that participants reported. The recovered donors of Cohort 3 showed two negative PCRs, clearance, or symptom resolution. Germline CDR1 and CDR2: SGHRS and YFSETQ. Trimming stripped 1 base from V and 8 bases from J, with 18 bases between. CDR3 length: 15 residues. The sequence came from a woman aged 18-29 years who had recovered from COVID-19. Sequencing was carried out using PBMCs or T cells enriched from blood (not recorded which). The rearrangement uses TRBV5-1 and TRBJ1-2; D might be TRBD1 (5 bases). CDR3 protein: CASSLTPRVSYGYTF. In DNA, the CDR3 is TGCGCCAGCAGCTTGACCCCCAGGGTATCGTACGGCTACACCTTC.